The 14 T cell receptor beta chains below were found in one sample sequenced in a study of technical replicates of blood from a handful of donors. Sequenced by immunoSEQ multiplex PCR; TCRdb stores in-frame clones only, minus some. The sample yields 75,000 to 95,000 clones, under 95% seen once. The sequenced material came from T cells isolated from PBMCs. The receptors were sampled from a human donor in good health.

This chain links TRBV19 with TRBJ1-2, with D perhaps TRBD1 (6 bases). The CDR3 is 14 amino acids. Trimming took off 8 bases at V and 5 bases at J, with 18 bases between the two ends. Looked up from germline, CDR1 is LNHDA and CDR2 is SQIVND (reference sequence). The CDR3 loop reads CASGEQGTKYGYTF. The CDR3, as DNA: TGTGCCAGTGGGGAGCAGGGGACGAAATATGGCTACACCTTC. The variable domain in full, with the rest retrieved from reference TRBV19 and TRBJ1-2, is DGGITQSPKYLFRKEGQNVTLSCEQNLNHDAMYWYRQDPGQGLRLIYYSQIVNDFQKGDIAEGYSVSREKKESFPLTVTSAQKNPTAFYLCASGEQGTKYGYTFGSGTRLTVV.

This clone was counted a single time. The chain uses TRBV5-4 and TRBJ2-5, with a weak D call TRBD1 (5 bases). The V gene lost 3 bases and the J gene lost 2 bases, with 14 bases spanning the gap. The CDR3 totals 15 residues. The germline gives CDR1 SGHNT, CDR2 YYREEE (reference sequence). The CDR3 loop is CASSWGPPPQETQYF. The CDR3 nucleotides are TGTGCCAGCAGCTGGGGCCCGCCCCCTCAAGAGACCCAGTACTTC.

CDR3 sequence: CASRPLGSGNTIYF. CDR3 DNA: TGTGCCAGTAGGCCACTCGGCTCTGGAAACACCATATATTTT. The V and J genes are TRBV19 and TRBJ1-3; unclear D gene. This CDR3 is 14 amino acids long. Germline CDR1 is LNHDA and CDR2 is SQIVND (reference sequence). V was clipped by 6 bases and J by 0 bases, with 9 bases between them.

The gene calls are TRBV28 and TRBJ2-1; 12 bases agree with TRBD2. The CDR3 has 14 amino acids. V gave up 6 bases and J gave up 7 bases; unmatched junction bases: 4. Germline CDR1 and CDR2: MDHEN and SYDVKM. CDR3 region: CASRTSGSINEQFF. The DNA for the CDR3 is TGTGCCAGCAGGACTAGCGGGAGTATAAATGAGCAGTTCTTC.

The V call is TRBV30, the J call TRBJ1-1, with 8 bases lining up with TRBD1. The V gene's germline CDR1 is GTSNPN and CDR2 SVGIG (reference sequence). The CDR3 is 14 amino acids. The ends lost 7 bases at V and 6 bases at J; junction bases unmatched: 13. The DNA of the CDR3 is TGTGCCTTCAAAGGGGACAGGTGGAGTGCTGAAGCTTTCTTT. Its translation: CAFKGDRWSAEAFF.

V usage is TRBV1 and J usage is TRBJ1-1; no check of the table's D call, TRBD1, against the DNA was made. TRBV1 is a pseudogene segment. The CDR3 is 14 residues long. CDR3 sequence (DNA): TGCACCAGCTCGCGAGGACAGGGGGGTTTTGAAGCTTTCTTT. This gives the protein CTSSRGQGGFEAFF.

V gene TRBV5-4 combines with J gene TRBJ2-3; the match to TRBD2 covers 13 bases. Germline V gene data show CDR1 as SGHNT and CDR2 as YYREEE (reference sequence). Trimming took 1 base from V and 1 from J; bases not matched to a gene: 12. CDR3 length: 20 amino acids. CDR3 in amino acids: CASSLPGLAGLRRGTDTQYF. The CDR3 DNA follows: TGTGCCAGCAGCTTGCCGGGACTAGCGGGGCTTAGACGGGGCACAGATACGCAGTATTTT.

V usage is TRBV27 and J usage is TRBJ2-7; 8 nucleotides align to TRBD1. This CDR3 has 13 residues. The germline V gene encodes CDR1 MNHEY and CDR2 SMNVEV (reference sequence). V was clipped by 7 bases and J by 4 bases; unmatched bases: 6. In DNA form, the CDR3 reads TGTGCCAGCATAGGACAGGGAATTTACGAGCAGTACTTC. As protein: CASIGQGIYEQYF.

This rearrangement joins TRBV2 to TRBJ1-1; 7 positions match TRBD1. The CDR3 loop spans 15 amino acids. The V and J ends lost 6 bases and 4 bases, in that order; junction bases with no gene match: 11. Germline CDR1 SNHLY, CDR2 FYNNEI. CDR3 residues: CASSERGGTATEAFF. The CDR3 nucleotides are TGTGCCAGCAGCGAACGGGGCGGGACAGCCACTGAAGCTTTCTTT.

J is TRBJ2-7 and V is TRBV19, with 9 bases identical to TRBD2. Germline V gene sequence: CDR1 LNHDA, CDR2 SQIVND (reference sequence). The length of the CDR3 is 14 residues. Germline trimming cut 4 bases from V and 5 bases from J; bases unmatched to any gene: 6. The CDR3 nucleotides read TGTGCCAGTAGTAGCGGGAGGGCCAATGACGAGCAGTACTTC. Protein sequence: CASSSGRANDEQYF. Using reference TRBV19 and TRBJ2-7 for the parts outside the CDR3, the full variable domain is DGGITQSPKYLFRKEGQNVTLSCEQNLNHDAMYWYRQDPGQGLRLIYYSQIVNDFQKGDIAEGYSVSREKKESFPLTVTSAQKNPTAFYLCASSSGRANDEQYFGPGTRLTVT.

The J gene is TRBJ2-2, the V gene TRBV7-8, with D tentatively TRBD2 (6 bases). This CDR3 is built from 16 residues. The germline V gene has CDR1 SGHVS and CDR2 FQNEAQ. Trimming took 3 bases from V and 9 from J, leaving 20 bases between them. This CDR3 reads CASSFHETRAGRELFF. As DNA, the CDR3 is TGTGCCAGCAGCTTCCATGAAACCCGCGCGGGGAGGGAGCTGTTTTTT.

The chain uses TRBV6-5 and TRBJ2-5; maybe TRBD2 (7 bases). Germline CDR1 is MNHEY and CDR2 is SVGAGI. This CDR3 has 12 residues. V lost 9 bases and J lost 5, with 13 bases in between. The chain's CDR3 is CASQGRGETQYF. As DNA, the CDR3 is TGTGCCAGTCAGGGGCGGGGGGAGACCCAGTACTTC.

The chain combines TRBV15 with TRBJ2-1, with TRBD2 matching 9 bases. The CDR3 spans 16 residues. CDR1 and CDR2 (germline): LNHNV, YYDKDF (reference sequence). Losses at the gene ends were 6 bases for V and 1 base for J; bases not matched to a gene: 7. The CDR3 loop is CATRQAGGGSYNEQFF. The CDR3 DNA reads TGTGCCACCAGGCAAGCGGGGGGCGGTTCCTACAATGAGCAGTTCTTC. The variable domain in full, completed from reference TRBV15 and TRBJ2-1, reads DAMVIQNPRYQVTQFGKPVTLSCSQTLNHNVMYWYQQKSSQAPKLLFHYYDKDFNNEADTPDNFQSRRPNTSFCFLDIRSPGLGDTAMYLCATRQAGGGSYNEQFFGPGTRLTVL.

This chain joins TRBV28 and TRBJ2-7, with D maybe TRBD1 (6 bases). The CDR3 runs to 14 residues. V was trimmed by 3 bases and J by 1 base, leaving 10 bases between them. Germline lookup yields CDR1 MDHEN and CDR2 SYDVKM. Here the CDR3 DNA reads TGTGCCAGCAGTTTCGAGGGACAATCCTACGAGCAGTACTTC. Amino acid sequence: CASSFEGQSYEQYF. The variable domain in full, with the rest retrieved from reference TRBV28 and TRBJ2-7, is DVKVTQSSRYLVKRTGEKVFLECVQDMDHENMFWYRQDPGLGLRLIYFSYDVKMKEKGDIPEGYSVSREKKERFSLILESASTNQTSMYLCASSFEGQSYEQYFGPGTRLTVT.